The rows below give T cell receptor beta chains drawn from one sample of a study of cytomegalovirus exposure and HLA in healthy donors. Repertoires were generated with immunoSEQ multiplex PCR, while TCRdb's copy carries only in-frame clones and drops some. The table lists under 130,000 clones, 70% to 80% of them singletons. The sequenced material came from PBMCs. These receptors were collected from a middle-aged woman in good health and CMV-seronegative. Each CDR3 is given with its conserved first and last residue. Fields, in order: D gene, clone size, J gene, V gene, CDR3 protein, CDR3 DNA. The D gene is left open where the match is weak. Clone size, where shown, is once, few, many, or a class for clones that have expanded.

d_call: NA
clone_size: NA
j_call: TRBJ2-7
v_call: TRBV7-9
cdr3_aa: CASSFRQGGRSYEQYF
cdr3_nt: TGTGCCAGCAGCTTTCGACAGGGAGGAAGGTCCTACGAGCAGTACTTC

d_call: TRBD1
clone_size: few
j_call: TRBJ2-7
v_call: TRBV28
cdr3_aa: CASKWDRDRVGYEQYF
cdr3_nt: TGTGCCAGCAAGTGGGACCGGGACAGGGTAGGGTACGAGCAGTACTTC

d_call: NA
clone_size: NA
j_call: TRBJ2-3
v_call: TRBV14
cdr3_aa: CASSRLEPTDTQYF
cdr3_nt: TGTGCCAGCAGCCGACTAGAGCCCACAGATACGCAGTATTTT

d_call: NA
clone_size: NA
j_call: TRBJ1-1
v_call: TRBV30
cdr3_aa: CAWTIFMNTEAFF
cdr3_nt: TGTGCCTGGACTATATTCATGAACACTGAAGCTTTCTTT

d_call: NA
clone_size: NA
j_call: TRBJ1-5
v_call: TRBV4-2
cdr3_aa: CASSQDREGNNQPQHF
cdr3_nt: TGTGCCAGCAGCCAAGACCGAGAGGGCAATAATCAGCCCCAGCATTTT

d_call: TRBD2
clone_size: NA
j_call: TRBJ2-1
v_call: TRBV27
cdr3_aa: CASRFGTSGSYNEQFF
cdr3_nt: TGTGCCAGCAGATTTGGGACTAGCGGGAGCTACAATGAGCAGTTCTTC

d_call: NA
clone_size: NA
j_call: TRBJ1-3
v_call: TRBV4-1
cdr3_aa: CASSSWTASGNTIYF
cdr3_nt: TGCGCCAGCAGCTCCTGGACAGCCTCTGGAAACACCATATATTTT

d_call: TRBD2
clone_size: NA
j_call: TRBJ2-3
v_call: TRBV19
cdr3_aa: CASSTPPTSGSDTQYF
cdr3_nt: TGTGCCAGTAGTACCCCTCCGACTAGCGGGAGTGATACGCAGTATTTT

d_call: TRBD2
clone_size: NA
j_call: TRBJ2-7
v_call: TRBV4-1
cdr3_aa: CASSQTPTSGLGSYEQYF
cdr3_nt: TGCGCCAGCAGCCAAACACCCACTAGCGGGCTGGGCTCCTACGAGCAGTACTTC

d_call: NA
clone_size: NA
j_call: TRBJ1-5
v_call: TRBV6-1
cdr3_aa: CASSVGSGRGQPQHF
cdr3_nt: TGTGCCAGCAGTGTCGGTTCGGGTCGAGGACAGCCCCAGCATTTT

d_call: NA
clone_size: NA
j_call: TRBJ1-5
v_call: TRBV7-8
cdr3_aa: CASSLARGWSNQPQHF
cdr3_nt: TGTGCCAGCAGCTTAGCGAGAGGTTGGAGCAATCAGCCCCAGCATTTT